This T cell receptor beta chain came from a study of T cells after yellow fever vaccination. Study-wide background: The SMART-Seq v4 Ultra Low Input method served to prepare the low-cell-number fractions. Points from the study as a whole: The booster saw the reappearance of most primary-vaccination clones (approximately 97% CD4, 80% to 90% CD8).

CDR1 LGHNA and CDR2 YNFKEQ come from the germline V gene. After removal of 1 base from V and 3 bases from J, the junction contained 7 bases not matched to a gene. The CDR3 loop spans 16 amino acids. A 5'RACE template-switching step, the method used to make TCR cDNA, added a universal primer site and UMIs. TCRdb processed the 5' RACE reads anew with MiXCR; each CDR3 protein has one entry. The table shows just over 250,000 distinct CDR3 sequences, with about 5.2% occurring only once. This clonotype was counted a few times. Its antigen is not identified. The sample here was CD4+ T cells sorted from PBMCs, taken on the day of the yellow fever booster vaccination. The clonotype was recovered from a man between 18 and 29 years old who received the YFV17D yellow fever vaccine. The chain has TRBV4-2 and TRBJ2-7; 9 nucleotides agree with TRBD1. The CDR3 bases are TGTGCCAGCAGCCAAGTTGGACAGGGGAACGTCTACGAGCAGTACTTC. Translating gives CASSQVGQGNVYEQYF.